The 5 T cell receptor beta chains below come from one sample, sequenced in a study of T cells in Graves' hyperthyroidism and ophthalmopathy. The CDR3 regions of TCR beta were amplified from RNA transcripts. TCR CDR3 underwent first-round RT-PCR with the HTBI primer set. Each CDR3 protein gets one entry after TCRdb re-called the multiplex PCR reads with MiXCR. Found here are about 840,000 distinct CDR3 sequences, roughly 40% of them singletons; the top ten hold more than 7%. The sample was blood. These receptors all come from a man aged 18 to 29 with Graves' hyperthyroidism.

The chain carries TRBV6-1 and TRBJ1-1; D may be TRBD1 (5 bases). Germline V gene lookup returns CDR1 MNHNS and CDR2 SASEGT. Trimming shortened V by 8 bases and J by 6 bases, and 16 bases separated the two germline ends. The CDR3 consists of 13 residues. The CDR3 DNA is TGTGCCAGCTCGGCGAGCAGGGTCTCTGAAGCTTTCTTT. This codes for CASSASRVSEAFF.

The chain links TRBV6-4 to TRBJ2-4; maybe TRBD2 (5 bases). CDR1 is MRHNA and CDR2 is SNTAGT in the germline V gene. The ends were cut back, 1 base at V and 5 bases at J, with 18 bases in the middle. The CDR3 has 17 residues. CDR3 in amino acids: CASSDFRTPGMENIQYF. The DNA for the CDR3 is TGTGCCAGCAGTGACTTCCGCACCCCGGGGATGGAAAACATTCAGTACTTC.

V usage is TRBV7-9 and J usage is TRBJ2-2; 7 positions agree with TRBD2. CDR3 size: 16 residues. Germline V CDR1 and CDR2: SEHNR, FQNEAQ (reference sequence). V lost 7 bases to trimming and J lost 1 base; unmatched junction nucleotides: 9. The CDR3 coding sequence is TGTGCCAGCACCCCTAGCGGCACCTTGAACACCGGGGAGCTGTTTTTT. It encodes CASTPSGTLNTGELFF. Using reference TRBV7-9 and TRBJ2-2 for the parts outside the CDR3, the full variable domain is DTGVSQNPRHKITKRGQNVTFRCDPISEHNRLYWYRQTLGQGPEFLTYFQNEAQLEKSRLLSDRFSAERPKGSFSTLEIQRTEQGDSAMYLCASTPSGTLNTGELFFGEGSRLTVL.

As regards this clonotype: This may stem from a read error, because a much larger clone lies one nucleotide away. V and J are TRBV19 and TRBJ1-5; D is uncertain. V was cut by 8 bases and J by 9 bases, with 14 bases left in between. The CDR3 contains 12 residues. Germline V gene sequence: CDR1 LNHDA, CDR2 SQIVND (reference sequence). The CDR3, as DNA: TGTGCCAGTGGCCTTATCAGTGGGCCCCAGCATTTT. Protein: CASGLISGPQHF.

The chain has TRBV29-1 and TRBJ1-2; possible D gene TRBD1, 5 bases. With 4 bases removed from V and 4 bases from J, the gap between germline ends came to 19 bases. The length of the CDR3 is 15 residues. CDR1 and CDR2 from the germline V gene are SQVTM and ANQGSEA. The CDR3 DNA sequence: TGCAGCGTTGCCCCGACAGCCCGTGGTACCTATGGCTACACCTTC. It encodes CSVAPTARGTYGYTF.